A single TCR beta chain is shown here with its context. It has no known antigen specificity. Base qualities are missing; no much larger clone stands one base away. A distance of 14 bases separates the germline ends of V and J, which lose 1 base and 0 bases respectively. Spanning cysteine to phenylalanine, the CDR3 consists of 17 amino acids. Of all the DNA, just the CDR3 is kept, 51 bases in frame from base 1. The sample originates from a study of identical twins listed by TCRdb under 2016. For context, the study as a whole: To test whether fetal clonotypes persist, the study used deep sequencing on TCR alpha and beta repertoires from monozygotic twins, unrelated adults of various ages, and cord blood. To rule out contamination, replicate twin experiments were performed at different times with different library preparation protocols. The paper as a whole reports these results and caveats: Recombination models systematically underestimated out-of-frame TCR alpha sharing in monozygotic twins but agreed with sharing between unrelated individuals. Invariant T cells such as MAIT and iNKT could partly confound zero-insertion analyses, though diverse VJ usage argued against this for most clonotypes. In beta out-of-frame sequences, excess twin sharing was weaker, because having fewer shared sequences lowered the signal-to-noise ratio. Because the same donors could not be followed over many years, the conclusions depended on cross-sectional statistical analysis. Compared with coincidental sharing between unrelated individuals, out-of-frame TCR alpha sequences shared between twins had an excess of sequences with low generation probability. Abundant cord blood beta clonotypes had fewer insertions, young adult naive repertoires showed a similar but weaker trend, and memory repertoires showed no such trend.

Receptor libraries were prepared by 5' RACE. TCRdb names Illumina HiSeq 2000 as the instrument used. A universal primer binding site was added through template switching, and the final cDNA carried a unique molecular identifier so that TCR cDNA molecules could be counted accurately. First-strand cDNA for TCR alpha and beta chains was synthesized from specific primers in the conserved constant-segment region. To control for contamination, each cDNA library was double barcoded with a SMART-Mk sample barcode plus Illumina barcodes. TruSeq adapter sequences along with Illumina sample barcodes were introduced in two successive PCR steps. The Illumina HiSeq platform was used with custom primers to sequence TCR alpha and beta cDNA libraries. The authors processed their data as follows. MiGEC processed the raw reads to extract unique molecular identifiers, while MiXCR was used to determine the CDR3 positions. For each individual, recombination models were inferred using an EM algorithm with the repgenHMM and IGoR tools. The analysis of shared clonotypes was done with the tcR package in R, with sharing normalized by the product of cloneset sizes. Out-of-frame nonproductive sequences were analyzed to study raw recombination free of thymic and clonal selection effects. In-frame beta chains were kept once TCRdb had trimmed the public reads at Q25 with fastp and called clones with MiXCR. Rows with one shared CDR3 protein collapse into an entry with the most common genes and DNA. TCRdb, not the original authors, processed these V and J calls. The sample profile shows under 250,000 distinct CDR3 sequences; approximately 11% of them were found once. The ten biggest clones cover around 4% of the sample.

Every donor was a healthy Caucasian. Three pairs of female monozygotic twins, all aged about 18 to 30 years, were included in the twin cohort. Using Miltenyi CD45RO+ enrichment and human naive T-cell isolation kits, memory (CD45RO+) and naive T cells were isolated from PBMC. This sample was shared with a second study, whose subject was yellow fever vaccine responses in identical twins. In that second paper, the authors write: According to the authors, the vaccine-induced T cell response in identical twins seemed to be partly convergent and partly specific to each individual. In identical twins, the study followed T cell clones that responded to the vaccine with precision.

The sample consisted of memory (CD45RO+) T cells sorted from blood. This specimen's cell subset or site label, interpreted: CD45RO+ enriched T cells. The sequence is built from TRBV12-3 or TRBV12-4 and TRBJ2-3; no confident D gene assignment can be made. The sequence derives from a woman younger than 30 in good health. The CDR3 region: CASSLVTPSRSTDTQYF. The sequenced DNA: TGTGCCAGCAGTTTAGTAACCCCAAGTCGAAGCACAGATACGCAGTATTTT.